This T cell receptor (beta chain) derives from a study of T cell changes during pregnancy in multiple sclerosis. The assay was immunoSEQ multiplex PCR, and TCRdb's table has in-frame clones only and misses some. The sample consists of approximately 88,000 clones, about 93% of them appearing once. Germline V gene lookup returns CDR1 PRHDT and CDR2 FYEKMQ (reference sequence). V lost 7 bases to trimming and J lost 4 bases, with 10 bases between them. The CDR3 length is 12 residues. In this sample, this clone turned up once. The specimen was peripheral blood, collected in the first trimester of pregnancy. This clonotype was sampled from a female donor with multiple sclerosis, enrolled in a pregnancy study. This sequence joins TRBV13 and TRBJ1-1; D remains ambiguous. CDR3 region: CASTGGSTEAFF. As DNA, the CDR3 is TGTGCCAGCACCGGTGGGAGCACTGAAGCTTTCTTT.